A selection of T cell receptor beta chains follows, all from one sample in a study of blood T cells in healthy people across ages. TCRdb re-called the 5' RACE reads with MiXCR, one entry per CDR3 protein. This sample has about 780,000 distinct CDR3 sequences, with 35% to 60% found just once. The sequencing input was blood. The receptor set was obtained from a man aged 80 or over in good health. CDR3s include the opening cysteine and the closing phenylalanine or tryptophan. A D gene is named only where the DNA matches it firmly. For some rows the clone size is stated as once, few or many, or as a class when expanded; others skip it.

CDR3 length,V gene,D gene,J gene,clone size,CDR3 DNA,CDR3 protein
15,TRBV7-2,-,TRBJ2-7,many,TGTGCCAGCAGCACACCCCCGGGACATCGCTACGAGCAGTACTTC,CASSTPPGHRYEQYF
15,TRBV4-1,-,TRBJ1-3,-,TGCGCCAGCAGCCAAGAGGTAGCTCATGGAAACACCATATATTTT,CASSQEVAHGNTIYF
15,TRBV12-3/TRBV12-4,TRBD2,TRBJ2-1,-,TGTGCCAGCAGTTTCGGACTAGCGAGCTACAATGAGCAGTTCTTC,CASSFGLASYNEQFF
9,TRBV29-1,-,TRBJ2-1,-,TGCAGCGTTGTAGATGAGCAGTTCTTC,CSVVDEQFF
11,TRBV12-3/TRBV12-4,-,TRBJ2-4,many,TGTGCCAGCAGCGTTCGTGACATTCAGTACTTC,CASSVRDIQYF
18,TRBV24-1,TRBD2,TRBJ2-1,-,TGTGCCACCAGTGACCCGACTAGCGGGAGGGCCCCACATAATGAGCAGTTCTTC,CATSDPTSGRAPHNEQFF
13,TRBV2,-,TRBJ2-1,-,TGTGCCAGCAGTACAGGGGAGGTGGATGAGCAGTTCTTC,CASSTGEVDEQFF
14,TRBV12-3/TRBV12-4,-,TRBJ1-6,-,TGTGCCAGCAGTTTAAGTCAGGGCACCTCACCCCTCCACTTT,CASSLSQGTSPLHF
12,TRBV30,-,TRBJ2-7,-,TGTGCCTGGAACGGGAGAACCAACGAGCAGTACTTC,CAWNGRTNEQYF
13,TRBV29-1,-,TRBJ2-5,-,TGCAGCGTTGTTATCACACCCCAAGAGACCCAGTACTTC,CSVVITPQETQYF
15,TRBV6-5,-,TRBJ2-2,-,TGTGCCAGCAGTTACTCTCGAGGGACCACCGGGGAGCTGTTTTTT,CASSYSRGTTGELFF
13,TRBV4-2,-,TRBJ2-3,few,TGTGCCAGCAGCCCGGCTGGTGGGGATACGCAGTATTTT,CASSPAGGDTQYF